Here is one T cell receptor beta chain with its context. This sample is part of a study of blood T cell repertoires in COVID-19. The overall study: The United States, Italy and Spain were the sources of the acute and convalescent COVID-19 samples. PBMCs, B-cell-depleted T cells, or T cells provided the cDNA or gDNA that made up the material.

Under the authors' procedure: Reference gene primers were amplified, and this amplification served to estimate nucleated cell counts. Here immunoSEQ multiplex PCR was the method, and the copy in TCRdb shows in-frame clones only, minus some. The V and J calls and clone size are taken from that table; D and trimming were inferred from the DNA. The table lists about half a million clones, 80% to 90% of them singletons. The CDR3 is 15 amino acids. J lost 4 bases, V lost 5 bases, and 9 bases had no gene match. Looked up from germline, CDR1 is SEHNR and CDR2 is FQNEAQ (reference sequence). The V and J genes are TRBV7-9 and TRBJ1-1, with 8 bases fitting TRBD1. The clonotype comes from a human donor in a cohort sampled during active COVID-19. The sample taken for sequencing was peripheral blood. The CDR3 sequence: CASSIYRGSGTEAFF. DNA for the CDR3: TGTGCCAGCAGCATTTACAGGGGGTCGGGCACTGAAGCTTTCTTT.